This T cell receptor (beta chain) was found in a study of cytomegalovirus exposure and HLA in healthy donors. General study points: Per published accounts, TCR beta sequences correctly predicted the HLA-A and HLA-B alleles of most subjects.

The PCR had 60 Vbeta and 13 Jbeta primers. The assay was immunoSEQ multiplex PCR, and TCRdb's table has in-frame clones only and misses some. Of some 130,000 clones listed, approximately 70% are singletons. V gave up 3 bases and J gave up 3 bases, with 12 bases separating them. CDR1 SGDLS and CDR2 YYNGEE come from the germline V gene. CDR3 length equals 15 residues. Details on this clone: The antigen is undetermined.

V and J are TRBV9 and TRBJ1-4, with D maybe TRBD1 (5 bases). Sequenced input: PBMCs. This receptor was taken from a woman aged 40 to 55 in good health and CMV-seronegative. Here the CDR3 reads CASSAVGGANEKLFF. The CDR3 nucleotides read TGTGCCAGCAGCGCTGTCGGGGGTGCTAATGAAAAACTGTTTTTT.